This TCR beta chain was obtained from a study of shared clonotypes between healthy human individuals. This clone occurred once. The donor population consisted of healthy HIV-negative adults with no recent acute infections or vaccinations. Genomic DNA per cell subset filled all wells of several immunoSEQ plates. Using immunoSEQ multiplex PCR, the repertoire was profiled, and TCRdb retains in-frame clones only, with some absent. The profile covers roughly 500,000 clones, with about four fifths appearing a single time and roughly 13% taken by the ten largest. The CDR3 is made up of 15 amino acids. Per the germline V gene, CDR1 is MDHEN and CDR2 is SYDVKM. The trim removed 4 bases at V and 2 bases at J, leaving 5 bases unmatched.

The sequenced material came from PBMCs. This sequence was found in a woman in her thirties or forties in good health. Some clones in this sample may be carry-over from other donors' samples. The chain employs TRBV28 and TRBJ2-7, with 10 bases matching TRBD2. As DNA, the CDR3 is TGTGCCAGCAGTTCAACTAGCGGGATTACCTACGAGCAGTACTTC. The encoded protein is CASSSTSGITYEQYF. Variable domain in full (rest from reference TRBV28 and TRBJ2-7): DVKVTQSSRYLVKRTGEKVFLECVQDMDHENMFWYRQDPGLGLRLIYFSYDVKMKEKGDIPEGYSVSREKKERFSLILESASTNQTSMYLCASSSTSGITYEQYFGPGTRLTVT.